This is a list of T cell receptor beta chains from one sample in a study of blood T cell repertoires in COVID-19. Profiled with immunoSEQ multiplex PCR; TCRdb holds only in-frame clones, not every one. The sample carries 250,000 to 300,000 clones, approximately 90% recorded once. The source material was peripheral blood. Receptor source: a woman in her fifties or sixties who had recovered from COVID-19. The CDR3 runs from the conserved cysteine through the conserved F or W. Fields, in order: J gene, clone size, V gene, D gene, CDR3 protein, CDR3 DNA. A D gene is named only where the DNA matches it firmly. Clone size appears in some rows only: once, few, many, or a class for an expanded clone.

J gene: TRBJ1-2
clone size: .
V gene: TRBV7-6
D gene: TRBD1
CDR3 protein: CASSPGQGNDYGYTF
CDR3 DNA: TGTGCCAGCAGCCCGGGACAGGGAAATGACTATGGCTACACCTTC

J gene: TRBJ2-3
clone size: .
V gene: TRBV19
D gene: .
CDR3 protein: CASGGLAENTQYF
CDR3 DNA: TGTGCCAGTGGGGGGCTAGCGGAGAATACGCAGTATTTT

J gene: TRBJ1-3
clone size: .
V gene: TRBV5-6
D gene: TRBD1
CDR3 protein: CASSADRGLSGNTIYF
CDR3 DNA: TGTGCCAGCAGCGCAGACAGGGGGCTTTCTGGAAACACCATATATTTT

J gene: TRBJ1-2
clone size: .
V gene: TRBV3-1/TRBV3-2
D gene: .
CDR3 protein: CASSQVYRPNDGYTF
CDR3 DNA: TGTGCCAGCAGCCAAGTTTACAGGCCGAACGACGGCTACACCTTC

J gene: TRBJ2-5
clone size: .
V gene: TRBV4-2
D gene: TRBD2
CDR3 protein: CASSRETSGPQETQYF
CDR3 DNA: TGTGCCAGCAGCCGAGAGACTAGCGGGCCTCAAGAGACCCAGTACTTC

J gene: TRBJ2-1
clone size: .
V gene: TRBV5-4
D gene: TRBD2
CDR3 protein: CASSVPGLVPNEQFF
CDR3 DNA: TGTGCCAGCAGCGTACCGGGACTAGTACCTAATGAGCAGTTCTTC

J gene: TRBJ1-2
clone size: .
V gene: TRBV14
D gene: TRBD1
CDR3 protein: CASRGTGRGLEAGGYTF
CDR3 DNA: TGTGCCAGCCGGGGGACAGGCCGGGGGCTAGAGGCCGGGGGCTACACCTTC

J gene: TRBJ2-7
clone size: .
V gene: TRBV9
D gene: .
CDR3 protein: CASSVTGSDYEQYF
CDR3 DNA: TGTGCCAGCAGCGTAACAGGGTCGGACTACGAGCAGTACTTC

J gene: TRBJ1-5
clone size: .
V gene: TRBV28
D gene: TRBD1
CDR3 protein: CASSFHGQASNQPQHF
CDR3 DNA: TGTGCCAGCAGTTTCCACGGACAGGCTAGCAATCAGCCCCAGCATTTT

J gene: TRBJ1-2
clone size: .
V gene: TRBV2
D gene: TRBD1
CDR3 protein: CASTPDRGYGGYTF
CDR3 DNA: TGTGCCAGCACCCCTGACAGGGGATACGGTGGCTACACCTTC

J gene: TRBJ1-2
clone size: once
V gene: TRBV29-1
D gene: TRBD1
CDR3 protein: CSIKRAGGPYGYTF
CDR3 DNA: TGCAGCATCAAGCGGGCAGGGGGGCCCTATGGCTACACCTTC

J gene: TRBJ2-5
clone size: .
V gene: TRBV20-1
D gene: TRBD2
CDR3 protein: CSASIGTSGGGTQYF
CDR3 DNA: TGCAGTGCTAGTATAGGGACTAGCGGGGGTGGGACCCAGTACTTC

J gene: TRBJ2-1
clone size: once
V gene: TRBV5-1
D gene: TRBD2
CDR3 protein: CASSLDPPGLAGAYNEQFF
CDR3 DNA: TGCGCCAGCAGCTTGGACCCACCTGGACTAGCGGGGGCCTACAATGAGCAGTTCTTC

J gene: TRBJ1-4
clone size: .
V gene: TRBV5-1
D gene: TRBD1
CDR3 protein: CASSSGQVLEKLFF
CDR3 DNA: TGCGCCAGCAGCTCGGGACAGGTCCTTGAAAAACTGTTTTTT

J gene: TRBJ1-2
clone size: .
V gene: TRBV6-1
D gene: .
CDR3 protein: CASKFSGDYYGYTF
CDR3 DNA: TGTGCCAGCAAATTCTCAGGGGATTACTATGGCTACACCTTC